This T cell receptor (beta chain) was found in a study of blood T cell repertoires in COVID-19 (dated by TCRdb to 2018 to 2020). Broadly, across the study: Samples from collaborators originated in the United States, Italy and Spain and spanned both the acute and convalescent phases of COVID-19. The material from the prospective study consisted of cDNA or gDNA derived from T cells, B-cell-depleted T cells, or PBMCs. Deeply sampled blood TCRbeta repertoires from subjects exposed to, actively infected with, or recovered from COVID-19 were included in the dataset. The repertoires were released in a freely available public database meant as a resource for research on the immune response to SARS-CoV-2. The samples were drawn from two sources: the first 160 participants of the ongoing ImmuneRACE study, and 950 to 1,500 subjects contributed by 6 global collaborators. Nearly every sample came with metadata listing a de-identified subject ID, COVID-19 status, age in years and sex. Where available, HLA class I and class II types were taken from metadata supplied by the sample provider and were not determined by assay-based typing. The full study reports these points: Clinical and demographic metadata were provided uncurated, with the amount varying by source and participant.

Details on this clone: Its antigen has not been determined. No base-level quality is on record; no much larger clone is a single base apart.

Each collaborating institution followed its own protocols to collect whole blood in K2EDTA tubes. Collaborator samples were shipped for TCRbeta analysis as frozen whole blood, isolated PBMCs, or DNA extracted from either sample type. The immunoSEQ Assay, a bias-controlled multiplex PCR, was used to amplify TCRbeta CDR3 regions from genomic DNA. In the paper's pipeline: The number of nucleated cells in each sample was estimated from the amplification of reference gene primers within the assay. To quantify the absolute abundance of each unique TCRbeta CDR3 rearrangement, sequence reads were collapsed and filtered. Productive Simpson clonality was computed per sample as the square root of Simpson's diversity index over productive rearrangements. TCRdb retrieved this table from immuneACCESS and kept in-frame rearrangements only. Not all clones are present; in checked studies, unresolved V genes account for under half, and no reason is known for the remainder. From that table come the V and J calls and clone size; the DNA was used to work out D and trimming. The sample records approximately 24,000 clones, around 86% of which are singletons. The ten largest clones add up to 7.5% to 8.5% of the sample.

The germline V gene yields SGHNT for CDR1 and YENEEA for CDR2. The CDR3 runs 14 residues from the cysteine to the phenylalanine. Only the CDR3 part of the read is kept: 42 bases, read in frame from the first base. V lost 10 bases and J lost 2 bases; the stretch between them is 17 bases long. The origin of this receptor is a man aged 45-65 years with active COVID-19. Material: peripheral blood. The chain uses TRBV11-3 and TRBJ1-1; perhaps TRBD1 is the D gene, with 6 bases matching. The nucleotide sequence reads TGTGCCACCCAAAGACAGGCGTTAAACACTGAAGCTTTCTTT. This codes for CATQRQALNTEAFF.